The next 8 T cell receptor beta chains were all read from a single sample in a study of OX40 agonist ivuxolimab in advanced cancers. This table comes from immunoSEQ multiplex PCR, and its TCRdb copy is limited to in-frame clones, with some not included. The repertoire includes about 57,000 clones, 75% to 90% of them detected once, and approximately 0.41% sits in the top ten. Source: CD4+ or CD8+ T cells sorted from blood, taken in a trial of the OX40 agonist ivuxolimab. Receptors were obtained from an adult with an advanced solid tumor such as melanoma, head and neck, liver or kidney cancer.

This sequence joins TRBV7-8 and TRBJ2-5, with TRBD1 identical over 8 bases. The CDR3 runs to 16 residues. V was clipped by 2 bases and J by 5 bases; unmatched bases: 10. Germline V gene sequence: CDR1 SGHVS, CDR2 FQNEAQ. The CDR3 coding sequence is TGTGCCAGCAGCTTACCATTCAGGACAGGGAGGGAGACCCAGTACTTC. This gives the protein CASSLPFRTGRETQYF.

V usage is TRBV18 and J usage is TRBJ2-5; no reliable D call. V gave up 3 bases and J gave up 3 bases, with 8 bases separating them. CDR3 size: 13 residues. Looked up from germline, CDR1 is KGHSH and CDR2 is LQKENI. This chain's CDR3 is CASSPPSKETQYF. For the CDR3, the DNA is TGTGCCAGCTCACCCCCTTCAAAAGAGACCCAGTACTTC.

This clone came up once. The genes are TRBV13 and TRBJ1-3; 7 nucleotides align to TRBD1. Losses at the gene ends were 5 bases for V and 4 bases for J; bases not matched to a gene: 8. Germline CDR1 is PRHDT and CDR2 is FYEKMQ (reference sequence). This CDR3 comprises 15 residues. The chain's CDR3 is CASSRRTGPGNTIYF. The CDR3 region has the DNA TGTGCCAGCAGCAGAAGGACAGGCCCGGGAAACACCATATATTTT.

This clone has a handful of counts. The V call is TRBV29-1, the J call TRBJ1-1, with D uncertain. The CDR3 extends over 11 amino acids. Germline CDR1 SQVTM, CDR2 ANQGSEA. Trimming pared 6 bases from V and 8 bases from J, leaving 13 bases between. Here the CDR3 DNA reads TGCAGCGTGGACGGCCCTCAGGAAGCTTTCTTT. This encodes CSVDGPQEAFF.

The table lists this clone with a few counts. The chain links TRBV5-1 to TRBJ2-5; 9 positions agree with TRBD1. From germline, CDR1 is SGHRS and CDR2 YFSETQ. This CDR3 region has 14 residues. The V segment lost 2 bases and the J segment 6 bases; nucleotides outside the gene matches: 5. CDR3: CASSFGQGSQTQYF. DNA for the CDR3: TGCGCCAGCAGCTTCGGACAGGGGAGCCAGACCCAGTACTTC.

The chain couples TRBV7-2 to TRBJ2-2; 9 bases line up with TRBD1. Germline V CDR1 and CDR2: SGHTA, FQGNSA. The trim removed 2 bases at V and 8 bases at J, leaving 9 bases unmatched. This CDR3 has 16 amino acids. The CDR3 DNA reads as TGTGCCAGCAGCTTATTGGGACAGGGTTCGGCTGGGGAGCTGTTTTTT. It codes for CASSLLGQGSAGELFF.

The chain employs TRBV6-6 and TRBJ2-7; D possibly matches TRBD1 or TRBD2 (5 bases each). Germline V gives CDR1 MNHNY, CDR2 SVGAGI (reference sequence). The CDR3 runs to 12 residues. V was shortened by 6 bases and J by 6 bases, with 12 bases between the two germline ends. The CDR3 loop is CASSPGTTEQYF. CDR3 sequence (DNA): TGTGCCAGCAGCCCCGGGACGACCGAGCAGTACTTC.

J is TRBJ1-6 and V is TRBV6-6; possible D gene TRBD1, 5 bases. The CDR3 loop spans 14 amino acids. CDR1 and CDR2 from the germline V gene are MNHNY and SVGAGI (reference sequence). V dropped 2 bases and J dropped 8 bases, with 10 bases sitting between them. This CDR3 reads CASSYRDRDSPLHF. The CDR3 coding sequence is TGTGCCAGCAGTTACCGAGACAGAGATTCACCCCTCCACTTT.